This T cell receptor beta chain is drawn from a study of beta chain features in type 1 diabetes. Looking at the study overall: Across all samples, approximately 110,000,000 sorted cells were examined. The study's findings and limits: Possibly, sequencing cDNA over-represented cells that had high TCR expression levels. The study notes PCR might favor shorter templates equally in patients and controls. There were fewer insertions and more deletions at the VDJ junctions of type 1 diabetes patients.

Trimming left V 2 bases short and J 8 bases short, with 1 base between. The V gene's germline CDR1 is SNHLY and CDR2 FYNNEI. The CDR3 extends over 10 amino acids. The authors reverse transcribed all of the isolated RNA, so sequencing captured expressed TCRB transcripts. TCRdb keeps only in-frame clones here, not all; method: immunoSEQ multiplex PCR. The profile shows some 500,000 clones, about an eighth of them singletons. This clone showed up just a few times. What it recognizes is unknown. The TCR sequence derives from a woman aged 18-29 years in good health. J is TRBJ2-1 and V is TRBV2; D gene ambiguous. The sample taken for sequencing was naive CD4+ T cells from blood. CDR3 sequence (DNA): TGTGCCAGCAGTGAACATGAGCAGTTCTTC. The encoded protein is CASSEHEQFF. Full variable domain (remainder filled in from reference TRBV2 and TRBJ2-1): EPEVTQTPSHQVTQMGQEVILRCVPISNHLYFYWYRQILGQKVEFLVSFYNNEISEKSEIFDDQFSVERPDGSNFTLKIRSTKLEDSAMYFCASSEHEQFFGPGTRLTVL.